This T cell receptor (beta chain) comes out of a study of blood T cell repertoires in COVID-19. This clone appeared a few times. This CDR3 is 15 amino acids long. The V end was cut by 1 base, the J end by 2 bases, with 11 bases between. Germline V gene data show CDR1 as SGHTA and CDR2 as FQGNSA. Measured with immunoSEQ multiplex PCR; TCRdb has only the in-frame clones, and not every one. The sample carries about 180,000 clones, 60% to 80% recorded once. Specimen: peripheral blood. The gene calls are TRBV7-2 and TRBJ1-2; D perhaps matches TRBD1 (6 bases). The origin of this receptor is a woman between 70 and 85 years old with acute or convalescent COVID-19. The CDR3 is CASSLVGQTNYGYTF. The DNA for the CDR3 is TGTGCCAGCAGCTTAGTAGGACAGACGAACTATGGCTACACCTTC.